This T cell receptor beta chain was identified in a study of CD4 T cells in relation to SARS-CoV-2 and coronaviruses. About the study: ViraFEST: approximately nine-day antigen culture of PBMCs, then TCR beta CDR3 sequencing. Study-wide points: Monoreactive clones expanded significantly more to SARS-CoV-2 than crossreactive clones did.

The repertoire was sequenced with immunoSEQ multiplex PCR; TCRdb's copy has only in-frame clones and lacks some. The sample includes roughly 20,000 clones, around four fifths seen only once; the top ten take about 16%. Unexposed donor CD4+ T cells date from about 2011-2018, before the COVID-19 pandemic. CD4+ T cells were isolated from the cells after 10 days of culture. Testing used SARS-CoV-2 S/N and four cold-coronavirus spikes on unexposed-donor CD4+ T cells, cells permitting. Fresh IL-2 medium replaced half the medium on days 3 and 7. The CDR3 totals 14 residues. V shed 4 bases and J 8 bases; nucleotides not matched to a gene: 3. The germline V gene encodes CDR1 MDHEN and CDR2 SYDVKM. This clone was detected once. Its cognate antigen is unknown.

The receptor's source is a human donor in good health. This chain uses TRBV28 with TRBJ1-4, with 11 positions matching TRBD1. Sequenced material: CD4+ T cells from PBMCs, cultured in vitro. CDR3 coding DNA: TGTGCCAGCAGTTGGACAGGGGGCTTCGAAAAACTGTTTTTT. Translation: CASSWTGGFEKLFF.